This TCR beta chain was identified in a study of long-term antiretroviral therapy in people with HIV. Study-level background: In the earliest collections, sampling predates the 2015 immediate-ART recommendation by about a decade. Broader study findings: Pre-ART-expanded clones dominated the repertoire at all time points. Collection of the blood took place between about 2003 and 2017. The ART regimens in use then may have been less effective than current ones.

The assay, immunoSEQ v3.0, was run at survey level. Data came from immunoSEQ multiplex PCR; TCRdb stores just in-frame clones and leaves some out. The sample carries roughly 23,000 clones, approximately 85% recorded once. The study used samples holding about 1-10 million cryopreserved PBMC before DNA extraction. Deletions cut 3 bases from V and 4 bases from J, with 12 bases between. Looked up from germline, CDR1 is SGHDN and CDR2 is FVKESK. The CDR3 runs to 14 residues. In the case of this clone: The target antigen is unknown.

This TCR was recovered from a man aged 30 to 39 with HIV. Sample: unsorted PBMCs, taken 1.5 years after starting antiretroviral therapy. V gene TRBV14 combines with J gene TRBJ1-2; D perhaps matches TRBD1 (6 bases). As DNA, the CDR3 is TGTGCCAGCAGCCAGGCAGGGGCGGGCTATGGCTACACCTTC. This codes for CASSQAGAGYGYTF.